This T cell receptor beta chain originates from a study of immune evolution from preneoplasia to lung adenocarcinoma. Patient tissue came from resections in Japan or China, 2014–2017. Macro-dissection enriched premalignant or tumor cells before nucleic acid extraction. Method: immunoSEQ multiplex PCR; TCRdb's copy keeps in-frame clones and lacks some. The top ten hold 7% to 10% of the sample, which has fewer than 6,000 clones, roughly 80% seen once. The ends lost 0 bases at V and 5 bases at J; junction bases unmatched: 8. CDR1 SGHRS and CDR2 YFSETQ come from the germline V gene. There are 16 residues in the CDR3. Points on this clone: The target antigen is unknown.

Broader study findings: Top clone share appeared to fall from AAH through AIS, MIA, adenocarcinoma. Later-stage lesions seemingly showed higher T cell density and diversity than normal lung.

The chain joins TRBV5-1 to TRBJ2-3; 8 bases line up with TRBD2. The TCR comes from a person aged 65-85 years with lung adenocarcinoma. The sequencing sample was made of FFPE minimally invasive lung adenocarcinoma tissue. The CDR3 DNA is TGCGCCAGCAGCTTGGTAACTAGCGGTTTAGGAGATACGCAGTATTTT. Residues: CASSLVTSGLGDTQYF. The complete variable domain, with remaining parts taken from reference TRBV5-1 and TRBJ2-3, reads KAGVTQTPRYLIKTRGQQVTLSCSPISGHRSVSWYQQTPGQGLQFLFEYFSETQRNKGNFPGRFSGRQFSNSRSEMNVSTLELGDSALYLCASSLVTSGLGDTQYFGPGTRLTVL.